A selection of T cell receptor beta chains follows, all from one sample in a study of vaccination and CD4 T cells after COVID-19. TCRdb re-analysed the PCR reads in MiXCR, keeping a single row per CDR3 protein. Of tens of thousands of distinct CDR3 sequences in the sample, roughly 33% were seen once. These receptors are not linked to any known antigen. The sequencing used CD4+ T cells from blood, cultured in vitro, collected about 7 months after SARS-CoV-2 vaccination. The receptors were sampled from a human donor who had recovered from COVID-19. Both conserved end residues are part of each CDR3. D genes are given only for firm matches. The size of a clone is reported for some rows only, either as once, few or many, or as a class for expanded clones.

TRBV10-3	few	TRBJ2-2	TRBD2	18	CAISESLLSGRYGGELFF	TGTGCCATCAGTGAGTCCCTCCTTAGCGGGAGATACGGCGGGGAGCTGTTTTTT
TRBV5-1	few	TRBJ2-5	TRBD2	16	CASSPLGLAGQETQYF	TGCGCCAGCAGCCCATTGGGTCTAGCGGGCCAAGAGACCCAGTACTTC
TRBV20-1	NA	TRBJ1-3	NA	13	CSVLSSSGNTIYF	TGCAGTGTATTATCGAGCTCTGGAAACACCATATATTTT
TRBV7-2	few	TRBJ2-1	NA	16	CASSFSLTRSYNEQFF	TGTGCCAGCAGCTTTTCCCTGACCCGCTCCTACAATGAGCAGTTCTTC
TRBV11-3	many	TRBJ1-2	NA	12	CASSLEGYGYTF	TGTGCCAGCAGCTTAGAAGGCTATGGCTACACCTTC
TRBV19	few	TRBJ2-3	NA	12	CASSMGADTQYF	TGTGCCAGTAGTATGGGGGCAGATACGCAGTATTTT
TRBV7-9	NA	TRBJ1-3	TRBD1	14	CASSRQGVGNTIYF	TGTGCCAGCAGTCGACAGGGTGTTGGAAACACCATATATTTT
TRBV10-3	NA	TRBJ2-5	NA	15	CAISEAGTYQETQYF	TGTGCCATCAGTGAGGCGGGGACCTACCAAGAGACCCAGTACTTC
TRBV4-1	few	TRBJ2-5	NA	14	CASSPTLALSTQYF	TGCGCCAGCAGCCCCACACTTGCTCTTAGTACCCAGTACTTC
TRBV5-1	NA	TRBJ2-7	NA	16	CASSLANTGVGYEQYF	TGCGCCAGCAGCTTGGCCAACACGGGGGTAGGGTACGAGCAGTACTTC
TRBV12-3/TRBV12-4	once	TRBJ1-5	TRBD1	14	CASTSPGQGQPQHF	TGTGCCAGCACCTCTCCGGGACAGGGTCAGCCCCAGCATTTT
TRBV11-3	NA	TRBJ2-1	NA	13	CASSLGNGNEQFF	TGTGCCAGCAGCTTAGGTAATGGCAATGAGCAGTTCTTC
TRBV23-1	NA	TRBJ2-7	NA	12	CASRGRIYEQYF	TGCGCCAGCAGAGGGAGGATCTACGAGCAGTACTTC
TRBV20-1	few	TRBJ1-5	NA	14	CSAPGANSNQPQHF	TGCAGTGCTCCAGGGGCAAATAGCAATCAGCCCCAGCATTTT
TRBV7-8	many	TRBJ2-5	NA	14	CASSLRQGTNTQYF	TGTGCCAGCAGCTTACGGCAGGGAACCAACACCCAGTACTTC
TRBV7-9	NA	TRBJ2-3	NA	14	CASSSLASGDTQYF	TGTGCCAGCAGCTCCCTAGCGTCTGGCGATACGCAGTATTTT
TRBV6-1	few	TRBJ2-5	NA	13	CASGTDLQETQYF	TGTGCCAGCGGGACTGACCTGCAAGAGACCCAGTACTTC
TRBV5-4	NA	TRBJ2-3	NA	15	CASSLEAGRSDTQYF	TGTGCCAGCAGCTTGGAAGCAGGGCGGAGCGATACGCAGTATTTT
TRBV7-8	few	TRBJ2-7	TRBD1	15	CASTPTGTGSYEQYF	TGTGCCAGCACCCCTACCGGGACAGGCTCCTACGAGCAGTACTTC
TRBV20-1	NA	TRBJ1-1	NA	15	CSARDWGYANSEAFF	TGCAGTGCTAGAGATTGGGGTTATGCGAATAGTGAAGCTTTCTTT
TRBV20-1	medium-sized	TRBJ2-2	NA	14	CSARDPYGTGELFF	TGCAGTGCTAGAGATCCGTACGGGACCGGGGAGCTGTTTTTT
TRBV24-1	NA	TRBJ2-7	NA	11	CATSRGDEQYF	TGTGCCACCAGTAGGGGGGACGAGCAGTACTTC
TRBV7-2	NA	TRBJ1-1	TRBD1	13	CASSLRTGTEAFF	TGTGCCAGCAGCCTAAGGACAGGCACTGAAGCTTTCTTT
TRBV20-1	few	TRBJ2-5	NA	13	CSAQRGPQETQYF	TGCAGTGCCCAACGCGGGCCGCAAGAGACCCAGTACTTC
TRBV28	NA	TRBJ1-5	NA	12	CASSLVRQPQHF	TGTGCCAGCAGTTTAGTCCGGCAGCCCCAGCATTTT
TRBV24-1	NA	TRBJ2-3	TRBD2	18	CATSDPGLAGAPTDTQYF	TGTGCCACCAGTGACCCGGGACTAGCGGGAGCCCCCACAGATACGCAGTATTTT
TRBV6-1	few	TRBJ1-2	TRBD1	15	CASSAGTGGGYGYTF	TGTGCCAGCAGTGCCGGGACAGGGGGCGGCTATGGCTACACCTTC
TRBV6-1	medium-sized	TRBJ2-7	TRBD1	14	CASSAQGVEYEQYF	TGTGCCAGCAGTGCTCAGGGGGTTGAGTACGAGCAGTACTTC
TRBV2	NA	TRBJ2-5	NA	14	CASSEWGAGETQYF	TGTGCCAGCAGTGAATGGGGGGCCGGGGAGACCCAGTACTTC
TRBV7-9	NA	TRBJ2-3	NA	13	CASSLGGGDAQYF	TGTGCCAGCAGCTTAGGGGGCGGGGATGCGCAGTATTTT
TRBV18	few	TRBJ1-2	TRBD1	15	CASSLGPGQSYGYTF	TGTGCCAGCTCACTCGGACCGGGACAGTCCTATGGCTACACCTTC
TRBV11-2	NA	TRBJ1-1	NA	11	CASRINTEAFF	TGTGCCAGCAGAATAAACACTGAAGCTTTCTTT
TRBV11-1	NA	TRBJ2-4	NA	15	CASSLLKGADSVQYF	TGTGCCAGCAGCTTACTTAAGGGAGCAGACTCGGTTCAGTACTTC
TRBV21-1	few	TRBJ1-2	NA	15	CASSKCDRERGGYTF	TGTGCCAGCAGCAAATGCGACAGGGAGAGGGGTGGCTACACCTTC
TRBV6-1	NA	TRBJ2-7	NA	14	CASTTITGSYEQYF	TGTGCCAGCACCACTATTACAGGATCCTACGAGCAGTACTTC
TRBV10-3	NA	TRBJ1-2	TRBD1	15	CAISGGWAGGDGYTF	TGTGCCATCAGTGGAGGTTGGGCAGGGGGCGACGGCTACACCTTC
TRBV20-1	few	TRBJ2-7	NA	15	CSARAPEGFGDEQYF	TGCAGTGCTAGAGCCCCCGAGGGGTTTGGTGACGAGCAGTACTTC
TRBV20-1	few	TRBJ2-2	NA	13	CSASWRDTGELFF	TGCAGTGCTAGTTGGCGGGACACCGGGGAGCTGTTTTTT
TRBV20-1	few	TRBJ1-2	NA	16	CSAGLGGSDPNYGYTF	TGCAGTGCTGGACTGGGGGGGTCTGACCCTAACTATGGCTACACCTTC
TRBV6-5	few	TRBJ2-3	NA	13	CASSYGRRDTQYF	TGTGCCAGCAGTTACGGCCGCCGGGATACGCAGTATTTT
TRBV7-2	NA	TRBJ2-1	NA	15	CASSVSEPRYNEQFF	TGTGCCAGCAGCGTCTCAGAGCCGCGATACAATGAGCAGTTCTTC
TRBV18	NA	TRBJ2-7	TRBD1	14	CASSPKDRMDEQYF	TGTGCCAGCTCACCAAAGGACAGGATGGATGAGCAGTACTTC
TRBV6-5	few	TRBJ2-5	TRBD2	17	CASSYSSSSGSRETQYF	TGTGCCAGCAGTTACTCGAGTTCCAGCGGGAGCAGGGAGACCCAGTACTTC
TRBV24-1	NA	TRBJ2-7	NA	15	CATSDPGQASYEQYF	TGTGCCACCAGTGACCCGGGACAAGCTTCCTACGAGCAGTACTTC
TRBV6-5	few	TRBJ1-1	NA	15	CASSYGGGANTEAFF	TGTGCCAGCAGTTACGGTGGGGGGGCGAACACTGAAGCTTTCTTT
TRBV19	NA	TRBJ2-2	NA	14	CASSIGPWAGELFF	TGTGCCAGTAGTATAGGCCCCTGGGCCGGGGAGCTGTTTTTT
TRBV15	few	TRBJ2-5	NA	11	CATSRGGTQYF	TGTGCCACCAGCAGAGGGGGTACCCAGTACTTC
TRBV5-8	NA	TRBJ1-3	TRBD1	15	CASSTGGTGGNTIYF	TGTGCCAGCAGCACCGGGGGGACAGGAGGAAACACCATATATTTT
TRBV6-2/TRBV6-3	NA	TRBJ2-2	TRBD1	17	CASSRIGGQAGAGELFF	TGTGCCAGCAGTCGAATAGGAGGACAGGCCGGGGCCGGGGAGCTGTTTTTT
TRBV15	NA	TRBJ2-6	NA	15	CATSRGGAARSVLTF	TGTGCCACCAGCAGGGGGGGGGCAGCCCGGAGCGTCCTGACTTTC